This paragraph reports one T cell receptor (beta chain). Its antigen is currently not known. Germline and junction disagree at one end, which may indicate a read error. Library construction relied on the immunoSEQ multiplex PCR assay. Regarding the original processing steps: To diagnose cytomegalovirus status from the catalog of TCR beta chain sequences, a statistical classification framework was built. TCRdb took this table from immuneACCESS and kept in-frame rearrangements with V and J called. Such tables lack part of the clones; where checked against another copy, unresolved V genes explain under half of the gap, and the rest is unexplained. That table gives V, J and clone size, and the DNA gave D and trimming. Here the sample has over 45,000 clones; about 88% occur a single time. Under 7.5% of the sample is held by the ten biggest clonotypes. CDR1 and CDR2 are read off the germline V gene (reference sequence) as MNHEY and SMNVEV. The CDR3 goes from the cysteine to the phenylalanine over 16 residues. Kept here is only the CDR3 DNA, which spans 48 bases and is read in frame from base 1.

The donors belonged to the validation cohort of around 130 subjects, which was separate from the 666-subject first cohort. This record comes from a study of cytomegalovirus exposure and HLA in healthy donors (dated by TCRdb to between 2016 and 2019). At the level of the whole study: According to a later analysis, one platform produced both the roughly 130 validation repertoires and the approximately 600 repertoires of the first cohort. The aim of the study was to test whether cataloging public T cell receptors could identify signatures of past pathogen exposure. To predict cytomegalovirus infection status, the study combined high-throughput TCR immunosequencing, statistical association of individual TCRs with disease status, and machine learning. A separate validation cohort of 100 to 150 different subjects was used in addition to the approximately 700-subject first cohort.

Overall results and qualifications from the work: The study gave a list of around 170 TCR beta chains associated with cytomegalovirus. The classifier was reported to diagnose cytomegalovirus status with high specificity and sensitivity in both the original cohort and the validation cohort. In vitro tests confirmed that a few of the cytomegalovirus-associated TCR beta chains recognize cytomegalovirus antigens. Subsequent analysis determined that TCRs grouped into clusters in the first cohort also showed a tendency toward co-occurrence across the 120 or so validation repertoires, and approximately 94% of cluster scores exceeded 0. While some public TCRs were present in many individuals, most TCR sequences turned up only very rarely across donors. All 120 or so repertoires were used to score co-occurrence in the validation cohort in a later analysis, because that analysis had no HLA typing for the cohort. The authors suggested that the approach could potentially be generalized to other disease states and immunological phenotypes.

Rearrangement joined TRBV27 to TRBJ1-1, with TRBD1 matching 9 junction bases. Source material: PBMCs. The sequence was collected from a woman aged 25 to 39 in good health and CMV-seronegative. The DNA sequence follows: TGTGTCAGCAGTTCAGGGACAGGGTGGGTGAACACTGAAGCTTTCTTT. Its translation is CVSSSGTGWVNTEAFF.